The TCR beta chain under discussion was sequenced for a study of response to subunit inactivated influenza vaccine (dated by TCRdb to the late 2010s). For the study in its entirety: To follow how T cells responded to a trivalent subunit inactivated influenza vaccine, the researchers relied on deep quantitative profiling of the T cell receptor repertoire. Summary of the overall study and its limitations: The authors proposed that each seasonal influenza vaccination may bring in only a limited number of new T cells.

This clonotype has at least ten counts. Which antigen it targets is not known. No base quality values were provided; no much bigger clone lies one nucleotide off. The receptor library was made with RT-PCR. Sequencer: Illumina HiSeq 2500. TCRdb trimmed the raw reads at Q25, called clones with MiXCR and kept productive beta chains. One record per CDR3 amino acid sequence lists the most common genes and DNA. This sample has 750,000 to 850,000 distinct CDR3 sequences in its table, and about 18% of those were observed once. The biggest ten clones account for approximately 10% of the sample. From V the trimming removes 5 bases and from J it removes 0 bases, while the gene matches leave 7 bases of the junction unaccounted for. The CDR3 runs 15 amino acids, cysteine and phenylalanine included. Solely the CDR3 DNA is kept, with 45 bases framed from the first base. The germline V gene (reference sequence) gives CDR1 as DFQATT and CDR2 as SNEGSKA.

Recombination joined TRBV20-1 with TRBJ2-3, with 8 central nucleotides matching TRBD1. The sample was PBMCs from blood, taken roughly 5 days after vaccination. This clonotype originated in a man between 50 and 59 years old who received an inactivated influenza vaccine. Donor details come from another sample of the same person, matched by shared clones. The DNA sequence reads TGCAGTGCTGACGCCAGGGACAGGAGCACAGATACGCAGTATTTT. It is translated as CSADARDRSTDTQYF.